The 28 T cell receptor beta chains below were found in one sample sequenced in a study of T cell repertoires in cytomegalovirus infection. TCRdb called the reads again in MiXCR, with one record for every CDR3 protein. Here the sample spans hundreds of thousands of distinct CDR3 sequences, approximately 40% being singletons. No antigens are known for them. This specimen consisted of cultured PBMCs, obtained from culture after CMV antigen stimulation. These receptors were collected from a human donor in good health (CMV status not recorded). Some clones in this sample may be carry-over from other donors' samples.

The CDR3 region has the DNA TGTGCCAGCAGCCAGGAGCACGGGAAGGCTGAAGCTTTCTTT. This gives the protein CASSQEHGKAEAFF. This sequence joins TRBV5-3 and TRBJ1-1; D ambiguous. TRBV5-3 is an ORF, and what it does is uncertain. The V and J ends lost 8 bases and 6 bases respectively, with 20 bases between them. This CDR3 comprises 14 residues.

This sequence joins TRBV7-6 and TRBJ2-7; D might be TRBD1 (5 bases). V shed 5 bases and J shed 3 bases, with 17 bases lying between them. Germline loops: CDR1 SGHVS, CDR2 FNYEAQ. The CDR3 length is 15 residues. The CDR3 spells CASSPTNTGIYEQYF. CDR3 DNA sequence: TGTGCCAGCAGCCCCACTAATACAGGAATCTACGAGCAGTACTTC. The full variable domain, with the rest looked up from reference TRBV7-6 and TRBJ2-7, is GAGVSQSPRYKVTKRGQDVALRCDPISGHVSLYWYRQALGQGPEFLTYFNYEAQQDKSGLPNDRFSAERPEGSISTLTIQRTEQRDSAMYRCASSPTNTGIYEQYFGPGTRLTVT.

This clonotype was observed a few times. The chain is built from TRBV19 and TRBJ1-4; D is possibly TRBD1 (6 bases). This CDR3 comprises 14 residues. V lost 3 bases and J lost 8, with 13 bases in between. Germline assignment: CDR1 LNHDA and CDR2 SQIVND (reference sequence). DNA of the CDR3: TGTGCCAGTAGTATGCGCCAAACAGGGGAAAAACTGTTTTTT. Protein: CASSMRQTGEKLFF.

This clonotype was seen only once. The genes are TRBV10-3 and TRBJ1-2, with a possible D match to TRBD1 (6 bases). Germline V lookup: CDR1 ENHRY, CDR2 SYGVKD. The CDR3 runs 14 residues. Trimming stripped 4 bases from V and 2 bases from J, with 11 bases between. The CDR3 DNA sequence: TGTGCCATCAGTGGTAAGGACAGAAACTATGGCTACACCTTC. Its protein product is CAISGKDRNYGYTF.

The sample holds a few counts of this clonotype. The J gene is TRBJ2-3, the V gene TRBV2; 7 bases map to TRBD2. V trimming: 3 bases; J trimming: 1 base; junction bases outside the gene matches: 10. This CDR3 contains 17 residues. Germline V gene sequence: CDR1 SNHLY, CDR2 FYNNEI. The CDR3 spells CASSDAGAPRGTDTQYF. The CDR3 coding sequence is TGTGCCAGCAGTGACGCGGGAGCCCCTAGGGGCACAGATACGCAGTATTTT.

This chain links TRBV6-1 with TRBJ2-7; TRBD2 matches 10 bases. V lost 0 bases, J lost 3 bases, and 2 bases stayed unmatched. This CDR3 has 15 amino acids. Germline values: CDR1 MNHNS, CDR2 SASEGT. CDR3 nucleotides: TGTGCCAGCAGTGAAGCGGGGACTAGCGTCTACGAGCAGTACTTC. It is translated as CASSEAGTSVYEQYF.

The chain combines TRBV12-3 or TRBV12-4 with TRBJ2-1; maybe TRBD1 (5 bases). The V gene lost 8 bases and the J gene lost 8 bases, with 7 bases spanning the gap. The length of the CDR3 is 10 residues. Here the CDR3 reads CASGAYEQFF. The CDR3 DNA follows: TGTGCCAGCGGGGCCTATGAGCAGTTCTTC.

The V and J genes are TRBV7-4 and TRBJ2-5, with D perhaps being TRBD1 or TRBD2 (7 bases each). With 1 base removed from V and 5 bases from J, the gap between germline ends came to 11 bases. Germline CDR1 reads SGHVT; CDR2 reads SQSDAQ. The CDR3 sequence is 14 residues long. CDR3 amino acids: CASSLDQGGETQYF. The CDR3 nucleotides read TGTGCCAGCAGCTTAGACCAGGGGGGGGAGACCCAGTACTTC.

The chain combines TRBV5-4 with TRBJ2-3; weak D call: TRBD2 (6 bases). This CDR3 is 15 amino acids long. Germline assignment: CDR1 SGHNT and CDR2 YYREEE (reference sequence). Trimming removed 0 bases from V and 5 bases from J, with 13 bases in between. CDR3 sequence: CASSLGGTWKDTQYF. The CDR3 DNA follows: TGTGCCAGCAGCTTGGGCGGGACTTGGAAAGATACGCAGTATTTT.

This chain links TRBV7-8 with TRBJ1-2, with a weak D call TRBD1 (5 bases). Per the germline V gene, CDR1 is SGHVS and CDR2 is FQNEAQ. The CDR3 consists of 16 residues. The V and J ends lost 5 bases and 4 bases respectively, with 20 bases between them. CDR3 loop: CASSPSAGGLIYGYTF. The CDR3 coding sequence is TGTGCCAGCAGCCCCAGTGCGGGGGGATTAATCTATGGCTACACCTTC.

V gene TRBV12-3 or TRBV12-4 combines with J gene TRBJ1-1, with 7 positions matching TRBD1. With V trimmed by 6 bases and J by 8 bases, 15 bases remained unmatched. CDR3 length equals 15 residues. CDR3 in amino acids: CASRTARDRPPEAFF. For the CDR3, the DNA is TGTGCCAGCAGGACTGCCCGGGACAGACCGCCCGAAGCTTTCTTT.

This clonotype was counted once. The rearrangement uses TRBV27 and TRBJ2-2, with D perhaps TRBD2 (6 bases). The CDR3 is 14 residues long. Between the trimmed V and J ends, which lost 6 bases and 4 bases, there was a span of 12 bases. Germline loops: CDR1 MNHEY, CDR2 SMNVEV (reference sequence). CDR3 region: CASRGGSFTGELFF. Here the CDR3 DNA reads TGTGCCAGCAGGGGAGGCAGCTTCACCGGGGAGCTGTTTTTT.

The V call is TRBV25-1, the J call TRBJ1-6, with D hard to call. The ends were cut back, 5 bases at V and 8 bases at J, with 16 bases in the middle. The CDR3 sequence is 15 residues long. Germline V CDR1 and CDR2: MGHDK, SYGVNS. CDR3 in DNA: TGTGCCAGCAGTTCTGGTAGTGGTCTTGATTCACCCCTCCACTTT. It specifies CASSSGSGLDSPLHF.

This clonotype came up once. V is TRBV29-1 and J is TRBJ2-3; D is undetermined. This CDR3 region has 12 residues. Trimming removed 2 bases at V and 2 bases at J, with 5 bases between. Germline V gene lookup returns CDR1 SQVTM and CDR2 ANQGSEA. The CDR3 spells CSVELPTDTQYF. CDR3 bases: TGCAGCGTTGAACTCCCCACAGATACGCAGTATTTT.

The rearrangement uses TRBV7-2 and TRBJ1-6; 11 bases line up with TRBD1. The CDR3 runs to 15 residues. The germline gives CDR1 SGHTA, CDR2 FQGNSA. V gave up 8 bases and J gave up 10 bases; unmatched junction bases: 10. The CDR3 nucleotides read TGTGCCAGCGGACAACGGACAGGGGGCATCTCACCCCTCCACTTT. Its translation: CASGQRTGGISPLHF.

The CDR3 coding sequence is TGCAGTGCCCAAGAGTGGGCAGGGGGTGGGGGCACAGATACGCAGTATTTT. It translates to CSAQEWAGGGGTDTQYF. The chain carries TRBV20-1 and TRBJ2-3, with 7 bases fitting TRBD1. Unmatched junction bases numbered 16, after V lost 6 bases and J lost 1 base. The CDR3 covers 17 residues. Germline assignment: CDR1 DFQATT and CDR2 SNEGSKA (reference sequence).

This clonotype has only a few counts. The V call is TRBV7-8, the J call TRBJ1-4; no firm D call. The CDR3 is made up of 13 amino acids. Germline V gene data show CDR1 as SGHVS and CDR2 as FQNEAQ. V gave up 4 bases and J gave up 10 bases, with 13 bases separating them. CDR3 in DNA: TGTGCCAGCAGCTCGGCCCTGGGCGGAAAACTGTTTTTT. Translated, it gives CASSSALGGKLFF.

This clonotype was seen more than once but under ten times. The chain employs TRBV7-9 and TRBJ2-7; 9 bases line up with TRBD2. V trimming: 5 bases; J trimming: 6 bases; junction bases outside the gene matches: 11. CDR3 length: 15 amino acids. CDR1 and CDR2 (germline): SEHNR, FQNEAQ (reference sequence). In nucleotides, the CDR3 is TGTGCCAGCAGCCCAATTAGCGGGAGAAGCCCCGAGCAGTACTTC. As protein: CASSPISGRSPEQYF.

CDR3 in amino acids: CASSPPAGQSYNEQFF. CDR3 in DNA: TGTGCCAGCAGTCCACCGGCAGGTCAATCCTACAATGAGCAGTTCTTC. This chain uses TRBV7-2 with TRBJ2-1; D is unresolved. Trimming removed 6 bases at V and 1 base at J, with 16 bases between. The CDR3 covers 16 residues. Germline CDR1 and CDR2: SGHTA and FQGNSA. The full variable domain, in which reference TRBV7-2 and TRBJ2-1 provide the parts outside the CDR3, is GAGVSQSPSNKVTEKGKDVELRCDPISGHTALYWYRQSLGQGLEFLIYFQGNSAPDKSGLPSDRFSAERTGGSVSTLTIQRTQQEDSAVYLCASSPPAGQSYNEQFFGPGTRLTVL.

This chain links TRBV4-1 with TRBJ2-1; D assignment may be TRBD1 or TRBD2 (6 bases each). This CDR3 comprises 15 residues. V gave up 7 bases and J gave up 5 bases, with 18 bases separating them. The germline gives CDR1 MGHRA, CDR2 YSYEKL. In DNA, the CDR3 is TGCGCCAGCACCCGCTCGGGGGCGGGGAACAATGAGCAGTTCTTC. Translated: CASTRSGAGNNEQFF.

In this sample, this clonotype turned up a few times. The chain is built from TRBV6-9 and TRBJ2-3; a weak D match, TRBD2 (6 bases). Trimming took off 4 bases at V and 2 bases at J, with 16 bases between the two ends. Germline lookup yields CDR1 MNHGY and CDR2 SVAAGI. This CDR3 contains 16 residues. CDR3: CASSLQRVAPTDTQYF. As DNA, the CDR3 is TGTGCCAGCAGTTTGCAGCGGGTGGCTCCCACAGATACGCAGTATTTT.

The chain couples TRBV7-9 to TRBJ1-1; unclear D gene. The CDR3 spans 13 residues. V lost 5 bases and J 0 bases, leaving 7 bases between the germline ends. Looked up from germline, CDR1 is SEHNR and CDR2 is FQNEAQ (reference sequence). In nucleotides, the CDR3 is TGTGCCAGCAGCAAAAGACTGAACACTGAAGCTTTCTTT. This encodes CASSKRLNTEAFF.

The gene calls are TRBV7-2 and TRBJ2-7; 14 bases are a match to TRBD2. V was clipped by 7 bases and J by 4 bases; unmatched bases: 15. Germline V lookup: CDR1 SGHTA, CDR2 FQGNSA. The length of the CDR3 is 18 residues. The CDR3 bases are TGTGCCAGCAACACTTGGGCCGGGACTAGCGGGAGTACTTACGAGCAGTACTTC. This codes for CASNTWAGTSGSTYEQYF.

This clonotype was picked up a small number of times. DNA for the CDR3: TGCGCCAGCAGCCAAGCAGCGGGAGGGCCGGAGTCCACAGATACGCAGTATTTT. Encoded protein: CASSQAAGGPESTDTQYF. The V gene is TRBV4-3, the J gene TRBJ2-3; 10 bases fit TRBD2. The CDR3 has 18 residues. From germline, CDR1 is LGHNA and CDR2 YSLEER. The junction had 9 bases not matched to a gene; V was cut back by 1 base and J by 2 bases.

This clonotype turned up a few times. As DNA, the CDR3 is TGTGCCAGCTCGCGGGGACAGGGCAGCGGGGAGCTGTTTTTT. Its translation: CASSRGQGSGELFF. This chain links TRBV6-2 or TRBV6-3 with TRBJ2-2, with TRBD1 identical over 9 bases. The trim removed 8 bases at V and 7 bases at J, leaving 8 bases unmatched. The CDR3 length is 14 residues. Germline V gene lookup returns CDR1 MNHEY and CDR2 SVGEGT.

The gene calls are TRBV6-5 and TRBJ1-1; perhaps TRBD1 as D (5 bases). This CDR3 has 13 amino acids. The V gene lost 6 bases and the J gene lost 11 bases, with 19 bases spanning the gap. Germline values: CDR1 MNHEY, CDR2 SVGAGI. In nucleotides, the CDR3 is TGTGCCAGCAGAAGGACGGCCGGGGGTGAGGCTTTCTTT. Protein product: CASRRTAGGEAFF.

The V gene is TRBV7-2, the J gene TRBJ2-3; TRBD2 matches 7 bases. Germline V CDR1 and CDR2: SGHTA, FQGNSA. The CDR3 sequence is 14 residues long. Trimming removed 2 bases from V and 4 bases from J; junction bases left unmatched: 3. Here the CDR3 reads CASSLMRGSDTQYF. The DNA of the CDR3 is TGTGCCAGCAGCTTAATGCGGGGGTCAGATACGCAGTATTTT.

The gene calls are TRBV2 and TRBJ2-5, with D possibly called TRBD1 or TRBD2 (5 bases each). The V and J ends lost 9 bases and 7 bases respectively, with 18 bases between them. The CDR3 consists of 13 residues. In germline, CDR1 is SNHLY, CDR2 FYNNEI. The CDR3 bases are TGTGCCAGTACAGCGGCGGAGAGGGGGACCCAGTACTTC. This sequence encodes CASTAAERGTQYF.